This T cell receptor (beta chain) was captured by sequencing in a study of T cell responses to AZD1222 COVID-19 vaccine. For this clone: Its specificity is not known.

Using immunoSEQ multiplex PCR, the repertoire was profiled, and TCRdb retains in-frame clones only, with some absent. Counted here are fewer than 150,000 clones, roughly nine tenths occurring once; the ten biggest clones make up approximately 9.4%. The length of the CDR3 is 15 residues. The germline V gene encodes CDR1 LNHDA and CDR2 SQIVND (reference sequence). V was trimmed by 1 base and J by 5 bases, leaving 11 bases between them. Study outcomes and limitations: The sample set comprised mostly white British donors with more females, and clonal diversity was possibly underestimated. Spike regions recognized by vaccine-associated CD4 TCRs spanned the protein, led by 160-218 and 743-854. Once two AZD1222 doses were given, Spike-specific TCR breadth and depth went up. Only a handful of AZD1222 recipients were seropositive at baseline.

The chain has TRBV19 and TRBJ1-4, with D possibly TRBD1 on 6 matching bases. The material was peripheral blood, obtained 28 days after the second AZD1222 dose. The receptor was derived from an adult who received the AZD1222 COVID-19 vaccine. This CDR3 reads CASSIAPGQNEKLFF. The CDR3, as DNA: TGTGCCAGTAGTATAGCTCCCGGACAGAATGAAAAACTGTTTTTT.